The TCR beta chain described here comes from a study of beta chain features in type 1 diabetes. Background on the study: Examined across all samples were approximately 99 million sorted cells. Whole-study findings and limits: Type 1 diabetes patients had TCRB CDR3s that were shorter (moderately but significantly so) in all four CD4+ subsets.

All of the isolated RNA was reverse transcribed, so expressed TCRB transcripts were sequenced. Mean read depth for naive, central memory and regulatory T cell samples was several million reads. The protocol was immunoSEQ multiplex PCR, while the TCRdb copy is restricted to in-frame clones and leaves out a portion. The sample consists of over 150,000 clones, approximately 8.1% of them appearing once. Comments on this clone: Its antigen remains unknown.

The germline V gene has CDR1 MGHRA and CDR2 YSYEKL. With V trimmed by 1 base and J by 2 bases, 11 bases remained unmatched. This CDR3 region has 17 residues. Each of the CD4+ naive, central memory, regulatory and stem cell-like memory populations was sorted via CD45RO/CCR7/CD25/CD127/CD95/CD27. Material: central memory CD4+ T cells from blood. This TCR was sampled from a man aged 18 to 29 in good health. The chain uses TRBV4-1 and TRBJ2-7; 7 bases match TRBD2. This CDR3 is CASSQGRASGSTYEQYF. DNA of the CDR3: TGCGCCAGCAGCCAAGGTCGGGCTAGCGGAAGTACCTACGAGCAGTACTTC.